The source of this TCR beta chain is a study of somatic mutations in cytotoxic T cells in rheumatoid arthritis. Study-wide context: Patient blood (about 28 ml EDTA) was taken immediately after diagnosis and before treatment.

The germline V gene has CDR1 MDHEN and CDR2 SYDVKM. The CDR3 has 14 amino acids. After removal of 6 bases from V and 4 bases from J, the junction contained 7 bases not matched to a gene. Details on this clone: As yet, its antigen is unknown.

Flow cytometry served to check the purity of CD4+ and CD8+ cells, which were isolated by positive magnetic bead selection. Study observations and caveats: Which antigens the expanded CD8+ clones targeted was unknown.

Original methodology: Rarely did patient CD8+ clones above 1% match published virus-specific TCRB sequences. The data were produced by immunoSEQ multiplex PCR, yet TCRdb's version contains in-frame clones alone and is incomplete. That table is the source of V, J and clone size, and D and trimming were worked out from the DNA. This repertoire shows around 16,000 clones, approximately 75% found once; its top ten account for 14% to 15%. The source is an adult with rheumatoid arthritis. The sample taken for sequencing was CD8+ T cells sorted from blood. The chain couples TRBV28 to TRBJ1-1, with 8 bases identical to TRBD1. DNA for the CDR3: TGTGCCAGCAGCTCCGGACAGGGACCCACTGAAGCTTTCTTT. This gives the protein CASSSGQGPTEAFF.